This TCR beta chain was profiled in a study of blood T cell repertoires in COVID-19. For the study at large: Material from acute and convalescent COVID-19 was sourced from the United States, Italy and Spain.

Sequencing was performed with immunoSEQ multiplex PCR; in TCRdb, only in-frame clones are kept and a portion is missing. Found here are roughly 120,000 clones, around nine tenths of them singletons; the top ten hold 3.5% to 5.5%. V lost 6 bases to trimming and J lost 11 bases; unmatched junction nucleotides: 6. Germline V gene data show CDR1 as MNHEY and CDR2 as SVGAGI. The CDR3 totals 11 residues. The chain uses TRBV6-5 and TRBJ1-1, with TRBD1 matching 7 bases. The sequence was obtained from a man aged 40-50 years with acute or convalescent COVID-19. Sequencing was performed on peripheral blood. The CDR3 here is CASSRTGVAFF. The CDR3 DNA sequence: TGTGCCAGCAGCAGAACAGGGGTGGCTTTCTTT.